The 14 T cell receptor beta chains presented below share a single source sample, sequenced in a study of cytomegalovirus exposure and HLA in healthy donors. PCR used 60 Vbeta primers and 13 Jbeta primers. Sequencing used immunoSEQ multiplex PCR; TCRdb keeps in-frame clones, though not all of them. The table includes 65,000 to 95,000 clones, 70% to 85% detected once. The sequenced material came from PBMCs. The source is a human donor in good health.

The V and J genes are TRBV4-1 and TRBJ2-7, with a tentative D call TRBD2 (5 bases). V lost 6 bases, J lost 2 bases, and 14 bases lay in between. CDR3 length equals 14 residues. Germline V gene lookup returns CDR1 MGHRA and CDR2 YSYEKL. The CDR3 sequence: CASSLAAGTYEQYF. The CDR3 nucleotides read TGCGCCAGCAGTCTAGCCGCAGGAACCTACGAGCAGTACTTC.

This rearrangement joins TRBV5-1 to TRBJ2-2; TRBD2 matches 8 bases. CDR1 is SGHRS and CDR2 is YFSETQ in the germline V gene. This CDR3 comprises 16 residues. V lost 0 bases to trimming and J lost 1 base; unmatched junction nucleotides: 2. The CDR3 region is CASSLVLAVNTGELFF. In DNA form, the CDR3 reads TGCGCCAGCAGCTTGGTACTAGCGGTGAACACCGGGGAGCTGTTTTTT.

The chain couples TRBV10-3 to TRBJ1-5, with D tentatively TRBD1 (5 bases). V lost 7 bases to trimming and J lost 3 bases, with 10 bases between them. Germline V gives CDR1 ENHRY, CDR2 SYGVKD. CDR3 length: 13 residues. CDR3 residues: CAITETVNQPQHF. CDR3 DNA: TGTGCCATCACCGAGACAGTCAATCAGCCCCAGCATTTT.

This clone was seen a single time. A junction end diverges from the germline sequence, so it may reflect a read error. This chain uses TRBV6-6 with TRBJ1-2, with 8 nucleotides matching TRBD1. From germline, CDR1 is MNHNY and CDR2 SVGAGI (reference sequence). CDR3 size: 16 residues. CDR3 amino acids: CASSFPTGGANYGYPF. The CDR3, as DNA: TGTGCCAGCAGTTTCCCAACAGGGGGAGCTAACTATGGCTACCCCTTC.

The chain carries TRBV19 and TRBJ1-5; tentatively, D is TRBD1 (5 bases). The CDR3 has 12 amino acids. Germline-derived CDR1 and CDR2 are LNHDA and SQIVND (reference sequence). V lost 3 bases, J lost 7 bases, and 7 bases lay in between. In DNA form, the CDR3 reads TGTGCCAGTAGTATGGGGGGACAGCCCCAGCATTTT. Protein sequence: CASSMGGQPQHF.

J is TRBJ2-5 and V is TRBV7-9; D might be TRBD1 (7 bases). Germline lookup yields CDR1 SEHNR and CDR2 FQNEAQ (reference sequence). This CDR3 has 14 amino acids. The germline V and J ends were trimmed by 4 bases and 5 bases, with 14 bases remaining between them. CDR3 nucleotides: TGTGCCAGCAGCTCCCAGGGGGGTGTGGAGACCCAGTACTTC. Its protein product is CASSSQGGVETQYF.

CDR3 residues: CASTRGSGAVNEQFF. In nucleotides, the CDR3 is TGTGCCAGCACCCGGGGGAGCGGGGCGGTGAATGAGCAGTTCTTC. The chain employs TRBV11-1 and TRBJ2-1, with TRBD2 matching over 7 bases. Looked up from germline, CDR1 is SGHAT and CDR2 is FQDESV (reference sequence). The V gene end was trimmed by 7 bases and the J gene end by 7 bases; junction bases not matched to a gene: 13. This CDR3 spans 15 amino acids.

This clone turned up a few times. The chain combines TRBV5-4 with TRBJ2-3; 13 nucleotides agree with TRBD2. Germline assignment: CDR1 SGHNT and CDR2 YYREEE (reference sequence). The CDR3 spans 16 residues. Trimming took 4 bases from V and 2 from J; bases not matched to a gene: 4. The CDR3 DNA reads as TGTGCCAGCAGCGCGGGACTAGCGGGACTCACAGATACGCAGTATTTT. Its translation is CASSAGLAGLTDTQYF.

In DNA, the CDR3 is TGTGCCAGCAGTTACTGGGGACAGGGTGACGAGCAGTACTTC. Protein sequence: CASSYWGQGDEQYF. The rearrangement uses TRBV6-6 and TRBJ2-7, with 9 bases lining up with TRBD1. CDR1 is MNHNY, CDR2 SVGAGI, per germline (reference sequence). The ends lost 1 base at V and 5 bases at J; junction bases unmatched: 3. CDR3 length: 14 residues.

As for this clone: The junction departs from the called germline gene at one end, perhaps through a read error. The V gene is TRBV7-9, the J gene TRBJ2-7; 7 nucleotides line up with TRBD1. CDR1 SEHNR and CDR2 FQNEAQ come from the germline V gene (reference sequence). The CDR3 length is 15 residues. CDR3 in amino acids: CSSSFGQDPSYEQYF. Written as DNA, the CDR3 is TGTTCCAGCAGCTTCGGACAGGACCCATCCTACGAGCAGTACTTC.

The V and J genes are TRBV29-1 and TRBJ2-5, with 10 bases identical to TRBD2. Germline V gene lookup returns CDR1 SQVTM and CDR2 ANQGSEA. The CDR3 is 16 residues long. After removal of 0 bases from V and 2 bases from J, the junction contained 6 bases not matched to a gene. The CDR3 is CSVEDRVAGGQETQYF. CDR3 sequence (DNA): TGCAGCGTTGAAGATCGTGTAGCGGGGGGACAAGAGACCCAGTACTTC.

A single count supports this clone. The junction differs from germline at one of its ends, possibly a read error. J is TRBJ2-7 and V is TRBV7-6, with 9 bases lining up with TRBD1. Germline assignment: CDR1 SGHVS and CDR2 FNYEAQ. The CDR3 runs to 14 residues. CDR3 sequence: CASSKTGGSNEQYF. Written as DNA, the CDR3 is TGTGCCAGCAGCAAAACAGGGGGCTCCAACGAGCAGTACTTC.

This chain uses TRBV19 with TRBJ2-2, with D uncertain. The CDR3 has 12 amino acids. Germline V CDR1 and CDR2: LNHDA, SQIVND (reference sequence). Trimming removed 8 bases at V and 3 bases at J, with 7 bases between. CDR3 residues: CASADYTGELFF. As DNA, the CDR3 is TGTGCCAGTGCTGACTACACCGGGGAGCTGTTTTTT.

V usage is TRBV11-2 and J usage is TRBJ2-5; 8 nucleotides match TRBD1. Per germline, CDR1 SGHAT and CDR2 FQNNGV. This CDR3 is 15 amino acids long. The J segment lost 2 bases and the V segment lost 1 base, leaving 3 bases of the junction unmatched. CDR3 in amino acids: CASSLGQGWQETQYF. CDR3 DNA: TGTGCCAGCAGCTTAGGACAGGGGTGGCAAGAGACCCAGTACTTC.